These T cell receptor beta chains were read from a single sample in a study of shared clonotypes between healthy human individuals. Clones were sequenced by immunoSEQ multiplex PCR, and TCRdb holds only the in-frame ones, with some missing. The sample has approximately 1,000,000 clones, approximately 78% seen once. What was sequenced was memory CD4+ T cells from PBMCs. These receptors originate from a man aged 18 to 30 in good health. Some clones in this sample may be carry-over from other donors' samples. Both conserved end residues are part of each CDR3. Fields, in order: clone size, J gene, V gene, D gene, CDR3 protein, CDR3 DNA. The D gene is left open where the match is weak. Clone size is given for some rows only: seen once, a few or many times, or a class if the clone is expanded.

>once|TRBJ2-7|TRBV28|NA
CASSARVGRWKYF
TGTGCCAGCAGTGCGCGGGTGGGGCGGTGGAAGTACTTC
>NA|TRBJ2-7|TRBV30|NA
CAWSVPAGTYEQYF
TGTGCCTGGAGTGTCCCGGCTGGGACCTACGAGCAGTACTTC
>NA|TRBJ2-1|TRBV5-1|NA
CASSLSWGSSYNEQFF
TGCGCCAGCAGCTTGTCGTGGGGGAGCTCCTACAATGAGCAGTTCTTC
>NA|TRBJ1-3|TRBV7-9|NA
CASSQGWTKHGNTIYF
TGTGCCAGCAGCCAGGGGTGGACAAAGCACGGAAACACCATATATTTT
>NA|TRBJ1-5|TRBV6-1|TRBD1
CASSERQGPRNQPQHF
TGTGCCAGCAGTGAGAGACAGGGCCCCCGCAATCAGCCCCAGCATTTT
>NA|TRBJ1-1|TRBV5-4|NA
CASSSRPGVNTEAFF
TGTGCCAGCAGCTCCCGGCCAGGGGTTAACACTGAAGCTTTCTTT
>NA|TRBJ2-2|TRBV7-3|NA
CASSSPPRKNTGELFF
TGTGCCAGCAGCTCGCCCCCCCGCAAAAACACCGGGGAGCTGTTTTTT
>NA|TRBJ2-3|TRBV11-3|NA
CASSLAGEVTDTQYF
TGTGCCAGCAGCTTGGCAGGGGAGGTGACAGATACGCAGTATTTT
>once|TRBJ2-7|TRBV9|NA
CASSPGGGRSYEQYF
TGTGCCAGCAGCCCCGGGGGCGGGCGCTCCTACGAGCAGTACTTC
>NA|TRBJ2-7|TRBV9|TRBD1
CASSVTGGARSEQYF
TGTGCCAGCAGCGTTACAGGGGGCGCAAGGAGCGAGCAGTACTTC
>NA|TRBJ2-2|TRBV5-4|NA
CASSSRLTPGELFF
TGTGCCAGCAGCTCCAGACTGACCCCCGGGGAGCTGTTTTTT
>many|TRBJ1-2|TRBV10-3|NA
CAISEGLLTKGYGYTF
TGTGCCATCAGTGAAGGTCTGCTTACCAAGGGCTATGGCTACACCTTC
>NA|TRBJ2-3|TRBV7-2|NA
CASSWGDRDTDTQYF
TGTGCCAGCAGCTGGGGGGATCGGGACACTGATACGCAGTATTTT
>once|TRBJ2-1|TRBV7-6|TRBD2
CASSLFASGSYNEQFF
TGTGCCAGCAGCTTATTCGCTAGCGGGTCCTACAATGAGCAGTTCTTC